This T cell receptor beta chain is from a study of cytomegalovirus exposure and HLA in healthy donors. Worth noting for this clone: What it binds is not known.

13 Jbeta primers and 60 Vbeta primers were used for the PCR. TCRdb keeps only in-frame clones here, not all; method: immunoSEQ multiplex PCR. This sample has roughly 200,000 clones, with about 69% found just once. The study's findings and limits: Association with HLA alleles at 0.05 false discovery rate was found for 16,951 TCR beta sequences in a later analysis. Trimming of TCR beta V- and J-genes showed a link, identified in a later analysis, to a missense DCLRE1C variant. Reportedly, diagnosis of cytomegalovirus status by the classifier showed high specificity and sensitivity. The study designated 150 or so TCR beta chains cytomegalovirus-associated.

The TCR originated in a male donor in good health and CMV-seronegative. Source material: PBMCs.

The CDR3 DNA reads TGTGCCAGCAGTGAATTTCAGGGTCAAGAGACCCAGTACTTC. Translation gives CASSEFQGQETQYF. This chain uses TRBV25-1 with TRBJ2-5, with a possible D match to TRBD1 (5 bases). Germline V gene sequence: CDR1 MGHDK, CDR2 SYGVNS. This CDR3 comprises 14 residues. V lost 1 base to trimming and J lost 2 bases, with 8 bases between them.